This T cell receptor (beta chain) was sequenced for a study of spatial heterogeneity in lung cancer (dated by TCRdb to between 2018 and 2021). Study-wide context: Beta-chain transcripts were consistently detected in greater numbers than alpha-chain transcripts, which likely reflected higher beta-chain transcript abundance. The study linked features of the TCR repertoire to counts of nonsynonymous mutations, which were determined by whole-exome sequencing of tumor tissue. In non-small cell lung cancer, the study made a quantitative comparison of TCR alpha and beta repertoires among multiple tumor regions, matched nontumor lung and blood. At surgery, hundreds of tumor regions, 64 matched nontumor lung samples and more than 55 PBMC samples were TCR-sequenced for both alpha and beta chains. In the raw uncorrected reads, each unique combination of TCR and UMI appeared more than ten times on average. Paper-wide results and their limitations: Ubiquitous expanded tumor TCRs showed up in blood more often at tumor resection than at routine follow-up. Additional single-cell paired TCR alpha and beta sequencing was considered necessary to confirm, at a functional level, the hypothesis that regional TCRs recognize regional mutations.

Library preparation was by 5' RACE. The sequencer was a NextSeq 500. In the TCR library protocol, a unique molecular identifier was attached to each TCR cDNA molecule so that PCR and sequencing errors could be corrected. In the paper's pipeline: TCR identification, UMI-based error correction and CDR3 extraction were performed with Decombinator tools. TCRs above a frequency of 2 per 1,000, corresponding to the top 1% of the tumor frequency distribution, were defined as expanded. Renyi diversity was calculated using the R vegan package after each repertoire was subsampled 100 times to 5,000 TCRs. To build CDR3 similarity networks, amino acid triplet string-kernel similarity was used, and CDR3s were connected when their pairwise similarity was above 0.82. Starting from the raw public reads, TCRdb applied fastp trimming at Q25, assembled clones with MiXCR and retained in-frame beta chains. Each CDR3 protein gets just one entry, which takes the most common genes and DNA from the rows behind it. None of the V and J calls come from the authors' own analysis; TCRdb made them. The sample table lists under 40,000 distinct CDR3 sequences, roughly 6% of them with a count of one. The top ten clones comprise around 10% of the sample.

There are a few counts of this clonotype. The clone's antigen remains unknown. No base quality information exists; no much larger clone differs at one position. According to the study, the label for this sample's time point signals: sample taken at primary tumor resection. For TCR sequencing, whole RNA was extracted from tumor and nontumor lung tissue, or from cryopreserved PBMC samples, and no cell sorting was done. Donors were around 71 patients with early-stage, untreated non-small cell lung cancer from the lung TRACERx cohort. Patients were selected for TCR sequencing only if sufficient RNA was available from at least two tumor regions. The source of this sequence is a male donor with early-stage non-small cell lung cancer. Here the sequenced sample was PBMCs, taken at surgery.

The DNA sequence is TGTGCCATCAGGACGGCCCAGAGGGACAATGAGCAGTTCTTC. This sequence encodes CAIRTAQRDNEQFF. Here the chain combines TRBV10-3 and TRBJ2-1; 5 matching bases give a weak D call of TRBD2. The CDR3 starts with the cysteine, ends with the phenylalanine, and has 14 residues. The CDR3 DNA has 42 bases and is translated from base 1. V sheds 6 bases and J sheds 5 bases, leaving 14 bases between their ends. Looking up the germline V gene yields CDR1 ENHRY and CDR2 SYGVKD.